These 29 T cell receptor beta chains came from one sample sequenced in a study of beta chain features in type 1 diabetes. The study, taken as a whole, reports: All four CD4+ subsets from Type 1 diabetes patients carried moderately but significantly shorter TCRB CDR3s.

The antigens for these receptors are not known. Investigators reverse transcribed all isolated RNA, so they sequenced expressed TCRB transcripts. Assay used: immunoSEQ multiplex PCR; TCRdb lists only in-frame clones, some missing. The repertoire consists of around 600,000 clones, with 9.5% to 15% occurring once and the leading ten covering 0.095% to 0.15%. The sequenced sample was naive CD4+ T cells from blood. The receptor set was obtained from a man under 40 with type 1 diabetes.

This clone was recorded a few times. This sequence joins TRBV11-3 and TRBJ2-7; possible D gene TRBD1, 6 bases. Trimming left V 1 base short and J 0 bases short, with 22 bases between. The CDR3 runs 19 residues. Germline V CDR1 and CDR2: SGHNT, YENEEA. CDR3 sequence: CASSLAPGQGSGSSYEQYF. The CDR3 DNA reads as TGTGCCAGCAGCTTAGCACCGGGACAAGGAAGTGGGAGCTCCTACGAGCAGTACTTC.

The rearrangement links TRBV19 to TRBJ1-6; D not resolved. The germline V gene has CDR1 LNHDA and CDR2 SQIVND (reference sequence). The CDR3 sequence is 13 residues long. The V end was cut by 6 bases, the J end by 7 bases, with 10 bases between. The CDR3 protein is CASRPIENSPLHF. CDR3 in DNA: TGTGCCAGTAGGCCAATAGAGAATTCACCCCTCCACTTT.

This chain connects TRBV5-1 to TRBJ2-1; no definite D call. The CDR3 runs to 15 residues. Germline V gives CDR1 SGHRS, CDR2 YFSETQ. The V gene lost 0 bases and the J gene lost 2 bases, with 9 bases spanning the gap. CDR3 protein: CASSLEARPYNEQFF. CDR3 in DNA: TGCGCCAGCAGCTTGGAGGCCCGACCCTACAATGAGCAGTTCTTC.

This clone was picked up a small number of times. The chain links TRBV4-3 to TRBJ2-1; D may match TRBD1 or TRBD2 (5 bases each). Germline-derived CDR1 and CDR2 are LGHNA and YSLEER. The V end lost 1 base, the J end lost 7 bases, and 11 bases lay between the germline ends. The CDR3 runs 14 residues. CDR3 protein: CASSQADWGNEQFF. The CDR3 region has the DNA TGCGCCAGCAGCCAAGCGGACTGGGGGAATGAGCAGTTCTTC.

The chain recombines TRBV11-3 with TRBJ2-1; the D gene is possibly TRBD1 (6 bases). The CDR3 loop spans 12 amino acids. Germline loops: CDR1 SGHNT, CDR2 YENEEA. V lost 8 bases to trimming and J lost 3 bases, with 8 bases between them. CDR3 loop: CASQDSYNEQFF. The DNA for the CDR3 is TGTGCCAGCCAGGACAGCTACAATGAGCAGTTCTTC.

The V and J genes are TRBV13 and TRBJ2-3; D possibly corresponds to TRBD2 (5 bases). The germline gives CDR1 PRHDT, CDR2 FYEKMQ (reference sequence). With 6 bases removed from V and 5 bases from J, the gap between germline ends came to 12 bases. This CDR3 region has 13 residues. The CDR3 loop reads CASRPSPEDTQYF. CDR3 coding DNA: TGTGCCAGCAGGCCTAGCCCCGAAGATACGCAGTATTTT.

This clone was observed a handful of times. The V gene is TRBV11-2, the J gene TRBJ1-1; no firm D call. CDR1 is SGHAT and CDR2 is FQNNGV in the germline V gene. V lost 1 base, J lost 2 bases, and 5 bases lay in between. This CDR3 comprises 13 residues. CDR3 in DNA: TGTGCCAGCAGCTTAGTGTTAAACACTGAAGCTTTCTTT. This translates into CASSLVLNTEAFF.

The V and J genes are TRBV7-6 and TRBJ2-1, with 10 bases fitting TRBD2. The CDR3 runs 14 residues. With V trimmed by 3 bases and J by 7 bases, 3 bases remained unmatched. Germline loops: CDR1 SGHVS, CDR2 FNYEAQ. The CDR3 DNA reads TGTGCCAGCAGCTTTAGCGGGGGGACTAATGAGCAGTTCTTC. As protein: CASSFSGGTNEQFF.

The rearrangement links TRBV5-4 to TRBJ1-2, with D maybe TRBD1 (6 bases). CDR3 length: 12 amino acids. V was trimmed by 3 bases and J by 12 bases, leaving 15 bases between them. From germline, CDR1 is SGHNT and CDR2 YYREEE (reference sequence). CDR3 region: CASSSPRGSDTF. CDR3 nucleotides: TGTGCCAGCAGCTCACCCAGGGGATCGGACACCTTC.

The chain uses TRBV7-9 and TRBJ2-1; no definite D call. Germline CDR1 is SEHNR and CDR2 is FQNEAQ (reference sequence). With 2 bases removed from V and 6 bases from J, the gap between germline ends came to 8 bases. The CDR3 is 13 residues long. This CDR3 reads CASSLSQGNEQFF. For the CDR3, the DNA is TGTGCCAGCAGCTTATCCCAAGGCAATGAGCAGTTCTTC.

The J gene is TRBJ1-3, the V gene TRBV18; D uncertain. CDR1 is KGHSH and CDR2 is LQKENI in the germline V gene. The CDR3 runs to 17 residues. The ends were cut back, 6 bases at V and 0 bases at J, with 18 bases in the middle. Here the CDR3 reads CASSQNRPDYSGNTIYF. Here the CDR3 DNA reads TGTGCCAGCTCCCAAAACCGGCCAGACTACTCTGGAAACACCATATATTTT. Using reference TRBV18 and TRBJ1-3 for the parts outside the CDR3, the full variable domain is NAGVMQNPRHLVRRRGQEARLRCSPMKGHSHVYWYRQLPEEGLKFMVYLQKENIIDESGMPKERFSAEFPKEGPSILRIQQVVRGDSAAYFCASSQNRPDYSGNTIYFGEGSWLTVV.

This chain uses TRBV7-9 with TRBJ1-2; D call uncertain. The CDR3 runs 13 residues. Trimming shortened V by 1 base and J by 1 base, and 4 bases separated the two germline ends. Germline CDR1 reads SEHNR; CDR2 reads FQNEAQ (reference sequence). The CDR3 DNA is TGTGCCAGCAGCTTAGGGGTTAACTATGGCTACACCTTC. Amino acids: CASSLGVNYGYTF. Complete variable domain (other parts from reference TRBV7-9 and TRBJ1-2): DTGVSQNPRHKITKRGQNVTFRCDPISEHNRLYWYRQTLGQGPEFLTYFQNEAQLEKSRLLSDRFSAERPKGSFSTLEIQRTEQGDSAMYLCASSLGVNYGYTFGSGTRLTVV.

V usage is TRBV19 and J usage is TRBJ1-1; perhaps TRBD1 as D (6 bases). CDR1 LNHDA and CDR2 SQIVND come from the germline V gene (reference sequence). The CDR3 runs to 13 residues. V lost 5 bases and J 8 bases, leaving 15 bases between the germline ends. CDR3 bases: TGTGCCAGTAGTCCCGGGACAACGGACGAAGCTTTCTTT. Encoded protein: CASSPGTTDEAFF.

This clone has just a few counts. The chain has TRBV30 and TRBJ1-5; D unclear. With 5 bases removed from V and 1 base from J, the gap between germline ends came to 9 bases. In germline, CDR1 is GTSNPN, CDR2 SVGIG (reference sequence). The CDR3 sequence is 13 residues long. The DNA of the CDR3 is TGTGCCTGGGGGGTGGGGAGCAATCAGCCCCAGCATTTT. Translated, it gives CAWGVGSNQPQHF.

The V gene is TRBV6-5, the J gene TRBJ1-2, with TRBD1 matching 7 bases. This CDR3 contains 12 residues. Germline V CDR1 and CDR2: MNHEY, SVGAGI. V was pared by 6 bases and J by 8 bases, with 6 bases of the junction left unmatched. The CDR3 here is CASRATGNGYTF. The CDR3 DNA follows: TGTGCCAGCAGAGCGACAGGGAACGGCTACACCTTC.

This clone was counted only a few times. The chain links TRBV5-4 to TRBJ2-5, with D unclear. CDR1 SGHNT and CDR2 YYREEE come from the germline V gene (reference sequence). V was trimmed by 0 bases and J by 1 base, leaving 10 bases between them. The CDR3 extends over 15 amino acids. CDR3 in amino acids: CASSLGTVVQETQYF. DNA of the CDR3: TGTGCCAGCAGCTTGGGCACGGTCGTCCAAGAGACCCAGTACTTC.

This clone was picked up a small number of times. The gene calls are TRBV6-5 and TRBJ2-7, with 12 bases identical to TRBD1. The CDR3 runs 15 residues. CDR1 MNHEY and CDR2 SVGAGI come from the germline V gene. V shed 5 bases and J 2 bases; nucleotides not matched to a gene: 4. CDR3 DNA: TGTGCCAGCAGTCAGGGACAGGGGGCCCCCTACGAGCAGTACTTC. It is translated as CASSQGQGAPYEQYF.

The sample holds a few counts of this clone. Other DNA sequences from this sample encode an identical CDR3 as well. The chain links TRBV7-2 to TRBJ2-7; no firm D call. The CDR3 extends over 13 amino acids. V was clipped by 0 bases and J by 1 base, with 4 bases between them. The germline V gene encodes CDR1 SGHTA and CDR2 FQGNSA. CDR3 sequence: CASSLAGSYEQYF. The CDR3 DNA follows: TGTGCCAGCAGCTTAGCCGGGTCCTACGAGCAGTACTTC.

This chain uses TRBV4-3 with TRBJ2-4; D unresolved. In germline, CDR1 is LGHNA, CDR2 YSLEER. This CDR3 region has 13 residues. V was trimmed by 0 bases and J by 12 bases, leaving 12 bases between them. CDR3 residues: CASSQDEWAHQYF. The CDR3 nucleotides read TGCGCCAGCAGCCAAGATGAGTGGGCCCATCAGTACTTC.

The chain links TRBV6-6 to TRBJ2-1, with D tentatively TRBD2 (5 bases). From germline, CDR1 is MNHNY and CDR2 SVGAGI (reference sequence). V shed 0 bases and J shed 4 bases, with 10 bases lying between them. CDR3 length: 15 residues. CDR3 nucleotides: TGTGCCAGCAGTTACTCGAGCGAGGGATACAATGAGCAGTTCTTC. This codes for CASSYSSEGYNEQFF.

This clone was observed a handful of times. The V call is TRBV28, the J call TRBJ2-5; 7 bases fit TRBD1. The germline V gene has CDR1 MDHEN and CDR2 SYDVKM. This CDR3 is 12 amino acids long. The V gene end was trimmed by 6 bases and the J gene end by 3 bases; junction bases not matched to a gene: 1. The CDR3 region is CASSGQEETQYF. In nucleotides, the CDR3 is TGTGCCAGCAGCGGACAGGAAGAGACCCAGTACTTC.

There are a few counts of this clone. The chain links TRBV7-2 to TRBJ2-7; perhaps TRBD2 as D (6 bases). Germline CDR1 is SGHTA and CDR2 is FQGNSA. The V end lost 4 bases, the J end lost 1 base, and 14 bases lay between the germline ends. The CDR3 has 15 amino acids. CDR3 amino acids: CASSSQVGLSYEQYF. CDR3 in DNA: TGTGCCAGCAGCTCCCAAGTGGGACTGTCCTACGAGCAGTACTTC.

The CDR3 DNA follows: TGCAGCGTTGAAGAACCAGAAGCTCACTATGGCTACACCTTC. Its translation: CSVEEPEAHYGYTF. The V call is TRBV29-1, the J call TRBJ1-2; D unresolved. Germline V gene data show CDR1 as SQVTM and CDR2 as ANQGSEA. V lost 0 bases and J 3 bases, leaving 11 bases between the germline ends. This CDR3 contains 14 residues. Full variable domain (outside the CDR3, taken from reference TRBV29-1 and TRBJ1-2): SAVISQKPSRDICQRGTSLTIQCQVDSQVTMMFWYRQQPGQSLTLIATANQGSEATYESGFVIDKFPISRPNLTFSTLTVSNMSPEDSSIYLCSVEEPEAHYGYTFGSGTRLTVV.

The genes are TRBV7-9 and TRBJ1-1; tentative D call: TRBD1 (6 bases). The CDR3 consists of 12 residues. Between the trimmed V and J ends, which lost 5 bases and 7 bases, there was a span of 11 bases. Germline V gives CDR1 SEHNR, CDR2 FQNEAQ (reference sequence). The CDR3 coding sequence is TGTGCCAGCAGCGCGGACAGTCATGAAGCTTTCTTT. Translation gives CASSADSHEAFF.

This chain connects TRBV9 to TRBJ1-5; D not resolved. Germline V CDR1 and CDR2: SGDLS, YYNGEE. V dropped 4 bases and J dropped 8 bases, with 19 bases sitting between them. The CDR3 is 15 residues long. In DNA, the CDR3 is TGTGCCAGCAGCACCCTCGATGCGTGGGGAGAGCCCCAGCATTTT. Its protein is CASSTLDAWGEPQHF.

The chain combines TRBV29-1 with TRBJ1-5; TRBD1 matches at 10 bases. V dropped 5 bases and J dropped 2; count of bases not matched to a gene: 6. CDR3 length: 15 amino acids. From germline, CDR1 is SQVTM and CDR2 ANQGSEA. CDR3 amino acids: CSVPGTGVGNQPQHF. CDR3 sequence (DNA): TGCAGCGTTCCCGGGACAGGGGTAGGCAATCAGCCCCAGCATTTT.

This sequence joins TRBV5-1 and TRBJ1-1, with TRBD1 matching 9 bases. With V trimmed by 4 bases and J by 2 bases, 9 bases remained unmatched. This CDR3 spans 16 amino acids. Germline V CDR1 and CDR2: SGHRS, YFSETQ. CDR3 in amino acids: CASSAQGALANTEAFF. The DNA for the CDR3 is TGCGCCAGCAGCGCACAGGGGGCATTAGCAAACACTGAAGCTTTCTTT.

This chain connects TRBV30 to TRBJ1-4, with D possibly matching TRBD1 (5 bases). Trimming shortened V by 2 bases and J by 8 bases, and 15 bases separated the two germline ends. This CDR3 spans 14 amino acids. The germline V gene has CDR1 GTSNPN and CDR2 SVGIG (reference sequence). CDR3 region: CAWSRGGGWEKLFF. The CDR3 nucleotides are TGTGCCTGGAGTCGGGGGGGAGGTTGGGAAAAACTGTTTTTT.

This chain uses TRBV30 with TRBJ1-5; 12 bases map to TRBD1. This CDR3 comprises 17 residues. V gave up 3 bases and J gave up 5 bases; unmatched junction bases: 11. The germline V gene has CDR1 GTSNPN and CDR2 SVGIG (reference sequence). CDR3 sequence reads: CAWRAPGQGALDQPQHF. As DNA, the CDR3 is TGTGCCTGGAGGGCGCCGGGACAGGGGGCATTGGATCAGCCCCAGCATTTT.